This TCR beta chain was captured by sequencing in a study of CD4 T cells in relation to SARS-CoV-2 and coronaviruses. Study-level background: TCR beta CDR3s were sequenced after approximately 11-day antigen culture of PBMCs. The negative reference was HIV-1 Nef peptide pool or peptide-free culture.

The repertoire was sequenced with immunoSEQ multiplex PCR; TCRdb's copy has only in-frame clones and lacks some. This repertoire shows under 25,000 clones, less than 75% found once; its top ten account for about 16%. V was shortened by 2 bases and J by 1 base, with 13 bases between the two germline ends. This CDR3 is 16 amino acids long. Germline V gene data show CDR1 as PRHDT and CDR2 as FYEKMQ (reference sequence). Regarding the study as a whole: Monoreactive clones expanded significantly more to SARS-CoV-2 than crossreactive clones did.

Before the COVID-19 pandemic, during about 2011-2019, CD4+ T cells were taken from unexposed donors. Isolation of CD4+ T cells took place after less than 11 days in culture. Testing used SARS-CoV-2 S/N and four cold-coronavirus spikes on unexposed-donor CD4+ T cells, cells permitting. With regard to this clone: What it binds is unknown.

Sequencing used CD4+ T cells from PBMCs, cultured in vitro. The receptor comes from a human donor in good health. The chain couples TRBV13 to TRBJ2-3; a weak D match, TRBD1 (6 bases). Here the CDR3 reads CASSLFSRGGTDTQYF. CDR3 bases: TGTGCCAGCAGCTTATTTTCCAGGGGTGGCACAGATACGCAGTATTTT.